The 17 T cell receptor beta chains below all came from one sample that was sequenced in a study of blood T cell repertoires in COVID-19. Repertoires were generated with immunoSEQ multiplex PCR, while TCRdb's copy carries only in-frame clones and drops some. The table has about 230,000 clones, 70% to 85% seen once. The material sequenced was PBMCs or T cells enriched from blood (not recorded which). The receptors shown here come from a man aged 55 to 70 who had recovered from COVID-19.

This chain links TRBV18 with TRBJ1-1, with 7 nucleotides matching TRBD1. Trimming at V came to 4 bases and at J to 0 bases, leaving 5 bases not matched to a gene. CDR1 and CDR2 from the germline V gene are KGHSH and LQKENI. The CDR3 runs to 15 residues. The CDR3 loop is CASSRRDSMNTEAFF. CDR3 in DNA: TGTGCCAGCTCACGGAGGGACAGTATGAACACTGAAGCTTTCTTT. Using reference TRBV18 and TRBJ1-1 for the parts outside the CDR3, the full variable domain is NAGVMQNPRHLVRRRGQEARLRCSPMKGHSHVYWYRQLPEEGLKFMVYLQKENIIDESGMPKERFSAEFPKEGPSILRIQQVVRGDSAAYFCASSRRDSMNTEAFFGQGTRLTVV.

The rearrangement joins TRBV10-2 to TRBJ2-5; 10 bases agree with TRBD1. CDR1 is WSHSY, CDR2 SAAADI, per germline. This CDR3 is 14 amino acids long. Trimming took 4 bases from V and 4 from J; bases not matched to a gene: 3. CDR3 sequence (DNA): TGCGCCAGCAGTGGTGGGACAGGGGTAGAGACCCAGTACTTC. This encodes CASSGGTGVETQYF.

The chain uses TRBV6-2 or TRBV6-3 and TRBJ2-2, with 11 bases identical to TRBD1. In germline, CDR1 is MNHEY, CDR2 SVGEGT. The CDR3 has 16 residues. Germline trimming cut 5 bases from V and 7 bases from J; bases unmatched to any gene: 9. The CDR3 nucleotides are TGTGCCAGCAGTCCGGACAGGGGGCGATCACACGGGGAGCTGTTTTTT. Translating it yields CASSPDRGRSHGELFF.

The sample holds many counts of this clone. The chain uses TRBV11-3 and TRBJ1-2; 7 bases align to TRBD1. Germline V gene lookup returns CDR1 SGHNT and CDR2 YENEEA. Trimming at V came to 5 bases and at J to 3 bases, leaving 12 bases not matched to a gene. The CDR3 length is 16 residues. The CDR3 region has the DNA TGTGCCAGCAGCCAAGAGGGCCGACAGGGACACTATGGCTACACCTTC. It specifies CASSQEGRQGHYGYTF.

This sequence joins TRBV5-4 and TRBJ2-1, with TRBD2 matching 13 bases. CDR1 is SGHNT, CDR2 YYREEE, per germline (reference sequence). The V gene end was trimmed by 4 bases and the J gene end by 8 bases; junction bases not matched to a gene: 9. This CDR3 region has 16 residues. DNA of the CDR3: TGTGCCAGCAGCAGACTAGCGGGGGGTCCCCTCGATGAGCAGTTCTTC. The encoded protein is CASSRLAGGPLDEQFF.

The chain employs TRBV28 and TRBJ1-1, with unresolved D. Germline CDR1 is MDHEN and CDR2 is SYDVKM. The CDR3 is 12 amino acids. V was cut by 7 bases and J by 12 bases, with 18 bases left in between. The CDR3 nucleotides are TGTGCCAGCAACACCGGAGGACGTGAGCCTTTCTTT. The encoded protein is CASNTGGREPFF.

V usage is TRBV2 and J usage is TRBJ1-5, with no clear D. From germline, CDR1 is SNHLY and CDR2 FYNNEI. The CDR3 contains 13 residues. The V and J ends lost 6 bases and 4 bases respectively, with 10 bases between them. The CDR3: CASRTEENQPQHF. The CDR3 DNA reads TGTGCCAGCAGGACCGAGGAAAATCAGCCCCAGCATTTT. Looking up the rest from reference TRBV2 and TRBJ1-5 gives the full variable domain: EPEVTQTPSHQVTQMGQEVILRCVPISNHLYFYWYRQILGQKVEFLVSFYNNEISEKSEIFDDQFSVERPDGSNFTLKIRSTKLEDSAMYFCASRTEENQPQHFGDGTRLSIL.

V is TRBV7-6 and J is TRBJ1-5; TRBD1 matches 7 bases. The CDR3 runs 18 residues. Germline V gene lookup returns CDR1 SGHVS and CDR2 FNYEAQ. The V and J ends lost 2 bases and 0 bases, in that order; junction bases with no gene match: 10. In nucleotides, the CDR3 is TGTGCCAGCAGCTTACCGAACGGGACAGCTTATAGCAATCAGCCCCAGCATTTT. This codes for CASSLPNGTAYSNQPQHF.

This chain joins TRBV27 and TRBJ1-2, with 9 positions matching TRBD1. Per the germline V gene, CDR1 is MNHEY and CDR2 is SMNVEV (reference sequence). The J segment lost 9 bases and the V segment lost 3 bases, leaving 8 bases of the junction unmatched. The CDR3 extends over 14 amino acids. CDR3: CASSLKQGASSYTF. CDR3 in DNA: TGTGCCAGCAGTTTGAAACAGGGGGCGTCTAGCTACACCTTC.

The chain is built from TRBV19 and TRBJ1-5; TRBD1 aligns across 8 bases. Trimming at V came to 5 bases and at J to 1 base, leaving 4 bases not matched to a gene. This CDR3 is 15 amino acids long. Germline CDR1 is LNHDA and CDR2 is SQIVND (reference sequence). Here the CDR3 DNA reads TGTGCCAGTAGTTTGGACAGGGCCAGCAATCAGCCCCAGCATTTT. Translating gives CASSLDRASNQPQHF.

V and J are TRBV30 and TRBJ1-6, with 11 nucleotides matching TRBD1. In germline, CDR1 is GTSNPN, CDR2 SVGIG (reference sequence). CDR3 length: 14 amino acids. V lost 5 bases to trimming and J lost 5 bases; unmatched junction nucleotides: 2. CDR3: CAWGQGANNSPLHF. CDR3 nucleotides: TGTGCCTGGGGACAGGGGGCTAATAATTCACCCCTCCACTTT.

The CDR3 loop reads CASGGTTGELFF. The CDR3 coding sequence is TGTGCCAGCGGGGGGACCACCGGGGAGCTGTTTTTT. The V call is TRBV2, the J call TRBJ2-2; D might be TRBD2 (6 bases). The V end lost 8 bases, the J end lost 4 bases, and 8 bases lay between the germline ends. The CDR3 runs 12 residues. Per germline, CDR1 SNHLY and CDR2 FYNNEI.

The chain carries TRBV27 and TRBJ2-2; D unresolved. V gave up 3 bases and J gave up 3 bases, with 5 bases separating them. CDR1 is MNHEY and CDR2 is SMNVEV in the germline V gene (reference sequence). This CDR3 comprises 13 residues. CDR3 in amino acids: CASSFMYTGELFF. The CDR3 nucleotides read TGTGCCAGCAGTTTTATGTACACCGGGGAGCTGTTTTTT.

The gene calls are TRBV11-3 and TRBJ2-7, with 9 bases matching TRBD1. V gave up 5 bases and J gave up 3 bases; unmatched junction bases: 8. The CDR3 spans 15 residues. Germline lookup yields CDR1 SGHNT and CDR2 YENEEA. This chain's CDR3 is CASSAAGTGIYEQYF. The CDR3 bases are TGTGCCAGCAGCGCAGCCGGGACAGGGATCTACGAGCAGTACTTC.

The rearrangement links TRBV5-6 to TRBJ2-3; 10 bases fit TRBD1. CDR3 length equals 15 residues. V was pared by 4 bases and J by 6 bases, with 8 bases of the junction left unmatched. The V gene's germline CDR1 is SGHDT and CDR2 YYEEEE. The CDR3 sequence is CASSPGTGASDTQYF. For the CDR3, the DNA is TGTGCCAGCAGCCCAGGGACAGGGGCATCCGATACGCAGTATTTT.

The rearrangement joins TRBV27 to TRBJ1-5, with 9 bases that match TRBD1. The CDR3 has 16 amino acids. The J segment lost 4 bases and the V segment lost 6 bases, leaving 10 bases of the junction unmatched. Germline assignment: CDR1 MNHEY and CDR2 SMNVEV (reference sequence). CDR3 protein: CASRQDQQGANQPQHF. CDR3 bases: TGTGCCAGCAGACAAGATCAACAGGGGGCTAATCAGCCCCAGCATTTT.

Only a few counts were recorded for this clone. This chain connects TRBV2 to TRBJ1-2; D is possibly TRBD1 (5 bases). V was clipped by 5 bases and J by 6 bases, with 13 bases between them. The CDR3 extends over 13 amino acids. Per germline, CDR1 SNHLY and CDR2 FYNNEI. CDR3 sequence: CASSQQASDGYTF. The CDR3 DNA is TGTGCCAGCAGTCAACAGGCTTCCGATGGCTACACCTTC.